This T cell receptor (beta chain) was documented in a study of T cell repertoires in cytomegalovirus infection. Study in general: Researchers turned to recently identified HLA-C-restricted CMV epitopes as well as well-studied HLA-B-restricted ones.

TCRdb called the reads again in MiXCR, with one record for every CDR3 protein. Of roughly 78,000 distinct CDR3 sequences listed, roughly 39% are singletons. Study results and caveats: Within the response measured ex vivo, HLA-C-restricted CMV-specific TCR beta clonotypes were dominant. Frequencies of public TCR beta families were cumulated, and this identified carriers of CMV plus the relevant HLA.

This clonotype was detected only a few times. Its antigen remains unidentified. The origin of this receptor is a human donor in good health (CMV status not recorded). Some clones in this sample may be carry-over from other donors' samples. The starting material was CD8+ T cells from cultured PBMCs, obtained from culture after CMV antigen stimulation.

As DNA, the CDR3 is TGTGCCAGCAGTTCTTTAGAACAGGAGGCTGAGCAGTTCTTC. Protein: CASSSLEQEAEQFF. The rearrangement links TRBV7-6 to TRBJ2-1; either TRBD1 or TRBD2 may fit D (5 bases each). Germline values: CDR1 SGHVS, CDR2 FNYEAQ. The CDR3 sequence is 14 residues long. V lost 6 bases to trimming and J lost 9 bases, with 18 bases between them. The whole variable domain, remainder taken from reference TRBV7-6 and TRBJ2-1, is GAGVSQSPRYKVTKRGQDVALRCDPISGHVSLYWYRQALGQGPEFLTYFNYEAQQDKSGLPNDRFSAERPEGSISTLTIQRTEQRDSAMYRCASSSLEQEAEQFFGPGTRLTVL.